These 21 T cell receptor beta chains were all obtained from the same sample, sequenced in a study of radiotherapy plus CTLA-4 blockade in lung cancer. Profiled with immunoSEQ multiplex PCR; TCRdb holds only in-frame clones, not every one. The sample includes around 100,000 clones, approximately 74% of them seen just once. The sequencing here drew on peripheral blood, taken from a patient treated with radiotherapy plus ipilimumab. The receptors come from a human donor with non-small cell lung cancer who had a partial response to radiotherapy plus ipilimumab. Some clones in this sample may be carry-over from other donors' samples.

This clone was seen a handful of times. The rearrangement links TRBV4-3 to TRBJ2-1, with TRBD2 matching 8 bases. CDR3 length: 14 amino acids. Per the germline V gene, CDR1 is LGHNA and CDR2 is YSLEER. V trimming: 0 bases; J trimming: 13 bases; junction bases outside the gene matches: 8. CDR3 nucleotides: TGCGCCAGCAGCCAAGATTGGAGCGGGGGTTCCCAGTTCTTC. This gives the protein CASSQDWSGGSQFF.

The chain has TRBV7-8 and TRBJ2-2, with 9 positions matching TRBD1. CDR1 SGHVS and CDR2 FQNEAQ come from the germline V gene. Unmatched junction bases numbered 9, after V lost 5 bases and J lost 8 bases. The CDR3 spans 15 residues. This CDR3 is CASSRGTGQEGELFF. In DNA, the CDR3 is TGTGCCAGCAGCCGCGGGACAGGGCAGGAAGGGGAGCTGTTTTTT.

The chain is built from TRBV28 and TRBJ1-6; 8 nucleotides agree with TRBD1. Trimming cost V 8 bases and J 6 bases; bases outside gene matches: 12. Germline V gene sequence: CDR1 MDHEN, CDR2 SYDVKM. The CDR3 spans 16 residues. The CDR3 DNA reads TGTGCCAGCGGTAGACAGGGGCCAGGACTTAATTCACCCCTCCACTTT. Translation gives CASGRQGPGLNSPLHF.

J is TRBJ2-1 and V is TRBV18, with D possibly being TRBD2 (6 bases). With 4 bases removed from V and 10 bases from J, the gap between germline ends came to 17 bases. This CDR3 is built from 14 residues. CDR1 and CDR2 (germline): KGHSH, LQKENI. The CDR3 DNA reads as TGTGCCAGCTCACACCCCACTAGCAGTTGGGAGCAGTTCTTC. Translating it yields CASSHPTSSWEQFF.

The V and J genes are TRBV5-4 and TRBJ1-1; D not resolved. CDR1 SGHNT and CDR2 YYREEE come from the germline V gene (reference sequence). This CDR3 is 15 amino acids long. Trimming took off 1 base at V and 5 bases at J, with 15 bases between the two ends. CDR3 region: CASSLSPATPTEAFF. CDR3 sequence (DNA): TGTGCCAGCAGCTTGAGCCCTGCAACCCCAACTGAAGCTTTCTTT.

J is TRBJ2-5 and V is TRBV5-4; no clear D gene. This CDR3 contains 12 residues. V dropped 3 bases and J dropped 4 bases, with 7 bases sitting between them. CDR1 and CDR2 from the germline V gene are SGHNT and YYREEE (reference sequence). The CDR3 loop reads CASSYFGETQYF. The CDR3 region has the DNA TGTGCCAGCAGCTACTTTGGAGAGACCCAGTACTTC.

The chain has TRBV5-1 and TRBJ1-4; 8 bases agree with TRBD1. V shed 5 bases, J shed 8 bases, and the junction held 8 bases outside the gene matches. The CDR3 has 14 residues. CDR1 is SGHRS and CDR2 is YFSETQ in the germline V gene. CDR3 nucleotide sequence: TGCGCCAGCAGACAGACAGGGGCGAGAGAAAAACTGTTTTTT. Translated: CASRQTGAREKLFF.

The V call is TRBV4-1, the J call TRBJ1-3; TRBD1 matches 9 bases. V lost 2 bases, J lost 1 base, and 9 bases stayed unmatched. Germline V CDR1 and CDR2: MGHRA, YSYEKL. The CDR3 contains 18 residues. The CDR3 is CASSQQVQQGASGNTIYF. The CDR3 nucleotides read TGCGCCAGCAGCCAACAAGTACAACAGGGGGCTTCTGGAAACACCATATATTTT.

CDR3 amino acids: CASTQNNEQFF. CDR3 nucleotide sequence: TGTGCCAGCACTCAGAACAATGAGCAGTTCTTC. The V gene is TRBV6-1, the J gene TRBJ2-1, with unresolved D. V shed 7 bases and J shed 5 bases, with 6 bases lying between them. The CDR3 covers 11 residues. The germline gives CDR1 MNHNS, CDR2 SASEGT.

This clone has just one count. The chain carries TRBV6-5 and TRBJ2-2; D ambiguous. The CDR3 runs to 14 residues. The ends were cut back, 6 bases at V and 6 bases at J, with 14 bases in the middle. Germline V CDR1 and CDR2: MNHEY, SVGAGI. The CDR3 DNA follows: TGTGCCAGCAGGAGGCTTGGTGGCCCCGGGGAGCTGTTTTTT. Encoded protein: CASRRLGGPGELFF.

The rearrangement uses TRBV7-3 and TRBJ2-3; 8 nucleotides line up with TRBD2. The germline CDR1 and CDR2 sequences are SGHTA and FQGTGA. The V gene end was trimmed by 5 bases and the J gene end by 1 base; junction bases not matched to a gene: 11. The CDR3 is made up of 17 amino acids. The CDR3 spells CASSPSGGSPGTDTQYF. The CDR3 region has the DNA TGTGCCAGCAGCCCCTCGGGGGGGAGTCCGGGCACAGATACGCAGTATTTT.

The chain joins TRBV15 to TRBJ2-5; no reliable D call. V lost 0 bases to trimming and J lost 3 bases, with 5 bases between them. This CDR3 is 13 amino acids long. The germline V gene has CDR1 LNHNV and CDR2 YYDKDF (reference sequence). The CDR3 bases are TGTGCCACCAGCAGAGATAGAAAAGAGACCCAGTACTTC. Its protein is CATSRDRKETQYF.

With regard to this clone: Other DNA sequences in the sample encode the same CDR3. The rearrangement joins TRBV28 to TRBJ1-2; D not certain. Germline CDR1 reads MDHEN; CDR2 reads SYDVKM. The CDR3 is 12 amino acids. Trimming took off 5 bases at V and 1 base at J, with 5 bases between the two ends. The DNA of the CDR3 is TGTGCCAGCAGTCTTCTTAACTATGGCTACACCTTC. Translated, it gives CASSLLNYGYTF.

The V gene is TRBV7-9, the J gene TRBJ2-7; 11 positions agree with TRBD1. The CDR3 consists of 17 residues. Germline V gene sequence: CDR1 SEHNR, CDR2 FQNEAQ (reference sequence). V trimming: 0 bases; J trimming: 4 bases; junction bases outside the gene matches: 8. In DNA, the CDR3 is TGTGCCAGCAGCTTAGCGTTTGGACAGGGGGCGTATTACGAGCAGTACTTC. Translated: CASSLAFGQGAYYEQYF.

V is TRBV2 and J is TRBJ2-2, with 7 bases identical to TRBD2. The CDR3 contains 15 residues. Germline V gene sequence: CDR1 SNHLY, CDR2 FYNNEI. The trim removed 7 bases at V and 0 bases at J, leaving 5 bases unmatched. The CDR3 sequence is CASTGTTANTGELFF. The CDR3 DNA is TGTGCCAGCACCGGGACTACCGCGAACACCGGGGAGCTGTTTTTT.

The V call is TRBV10-2, the J call TRBJ2-1; 8 bases fit TRBD1. This CDR3 is built from 14 residues. CDR1 and CDR2 (germline): WSHSY, SAAADI. Unmatched junction bases numbered 3, after V lost 3 bases and J lost 5 bases. CDR3 DNA sequence: TGCGCCAGCAGTGATCGGACAGGGCACAATGAGCAGTTCTTC. Translated, it gives CASSDRTGHNEQFF.

The chain joins TRBV6-5 to TRBJ1-2; 7 nucleotides align to TRBD1. From germline, CDR1 is MNHEY and CDR2 SVGAGI. The CDR3 has 15 residues. V was clipped by 10 bases and J by 2 bases; unmatched bases: 13. The DNA for the CDR3 is TGTGCCATAAGGGCAGGGGGAACGGGCAACTATGGCTACACCTTC. Protein product: CAIRAGGTGNYGYTF.

This sequence joins TRBV13 and TRBJ2-1, with D possibly matching TRBD2 (6 bases). V was clipped by 10 bases and J by 0 bases, with 13 bases between them. The CDR3 has 14 residues. Germline V gives CDR1 PRHDT, CDR2 FYEKMQ (reference sequence). The CDR3 coding sequence is TGTGCCACCCGACGGGGGAGCTCCTACAATGAGCAGTTCTTC. Its translation is CATRRGSSYNEQFF.

The chain is built from TRBV5-1 and TRBJ2-2; D remains unclear. Germline CDR1 is SGHRS and CDR2 is YFSETQ. V was shortened by 4 bases and J by 8 bases, with 15 bases between the two germline ends. The CDR3 loop spans 14 amino acids. In nucleotides, the CDR3 is TGCGCCAGCAGCCCCCAAGTGCAGGCAGGGGAGCTGTTTTTT. It codes for CASSPQVQAGELFF.

The chain combines TRBV7-6 with TRBJ1-3, with D possibly TRBD1 on 6 matching bases. CDR1 is SGHVS and CDR2 is FNYEAQ in the germline V gene. The CDR3 has 17 amino acids. V lost 4 bases and J lost 2, with 18 bases in between. The CDR3 nucleotides are TGTGCCAGCAGCTCTTTTTTCGGGGGGCAAGCTGGAAACACCATATATTTT. It codes for CASSSFFGGQAGNTIYF.

This chain links TRBV30 with TRBJ1-3; 12 bases are a match to TRBD1. V shed 5 bases and J 2 bases; nucleotides not matched to a gene: 4. Germline V lookup: CDR1 GTSNPN, CDR2 SVGIG (reference sequence). The CDR3 has 15 residues. CDR3 loop: CAWDRDRGPGNTIYF. The CDR3, as DNA: TGTGCCTGGGACAGGGACAGGGGGCCTGGAAACACCATATATTTT. The complete variable domain, with remaining parts taken from reference TRBV30 and TRBJ1-3, reads SQTIHQWPATLVQPVGSPLSLECTVEGTSNPNLYWYRQAAGRGLQLLFYSVGIGQISSEVPQNLSASRPQDRQFILSSKKLLLSDSGFYLCAWDRDRGPGNTIYFGEGSWLTVV.